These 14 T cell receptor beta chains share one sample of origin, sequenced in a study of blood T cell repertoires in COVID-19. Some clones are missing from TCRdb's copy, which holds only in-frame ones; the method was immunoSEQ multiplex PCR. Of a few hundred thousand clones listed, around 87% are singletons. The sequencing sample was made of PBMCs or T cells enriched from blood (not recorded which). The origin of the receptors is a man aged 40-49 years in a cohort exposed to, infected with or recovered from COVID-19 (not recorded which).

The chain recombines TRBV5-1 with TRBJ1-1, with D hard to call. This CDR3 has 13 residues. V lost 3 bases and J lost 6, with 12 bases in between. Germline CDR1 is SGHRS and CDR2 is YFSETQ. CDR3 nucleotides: TGCGCCAGCAGCTCGCGAGGGAGCTCTGAAGCTTTCTTT. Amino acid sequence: CASSSRGSSEAFF.

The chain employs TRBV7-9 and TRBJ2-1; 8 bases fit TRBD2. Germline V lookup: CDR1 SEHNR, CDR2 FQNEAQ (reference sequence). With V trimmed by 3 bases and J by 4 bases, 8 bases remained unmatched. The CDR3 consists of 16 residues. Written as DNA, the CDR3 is TGTGCCAGCAGCTTTCTAGGACTAGCCCCGTACAATGAGCAGTTCTTC. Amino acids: CASSFLGLAPYNEQFF.

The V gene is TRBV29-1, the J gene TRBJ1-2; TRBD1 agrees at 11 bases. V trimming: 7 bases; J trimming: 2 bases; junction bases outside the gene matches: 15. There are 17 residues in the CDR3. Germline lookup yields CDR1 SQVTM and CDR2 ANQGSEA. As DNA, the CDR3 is TGCAGCGCGGGACAGGGGGACATCTGGGCTGAGAACTATGGCTACACCTTC. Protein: CSAGQGDIWAENYGYTF.

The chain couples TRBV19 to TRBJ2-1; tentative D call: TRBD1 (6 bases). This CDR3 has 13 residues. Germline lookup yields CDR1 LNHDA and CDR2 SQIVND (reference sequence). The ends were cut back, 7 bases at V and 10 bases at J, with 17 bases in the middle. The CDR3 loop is CASTQLAGAEQFF. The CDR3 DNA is TGTGCCAGTACTCAACTTGCAGGGGCCGAGCAGTTCTTC.

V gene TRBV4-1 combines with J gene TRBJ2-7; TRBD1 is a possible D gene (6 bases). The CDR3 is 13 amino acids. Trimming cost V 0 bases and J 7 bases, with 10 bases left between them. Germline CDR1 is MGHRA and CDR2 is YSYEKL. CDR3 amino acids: CASSQEQGREQYF. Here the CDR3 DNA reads TGCGCCAGCAGCCAAGAACAGGGAAGGGAGCAGTACTTC.

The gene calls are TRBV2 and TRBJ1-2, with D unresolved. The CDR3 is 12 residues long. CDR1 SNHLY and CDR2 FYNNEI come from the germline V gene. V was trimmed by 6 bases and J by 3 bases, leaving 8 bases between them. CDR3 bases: TGTGCCAGCAGCGTCGACTACTATGGCTACACCTTC. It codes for CASSVDYYGYTF.

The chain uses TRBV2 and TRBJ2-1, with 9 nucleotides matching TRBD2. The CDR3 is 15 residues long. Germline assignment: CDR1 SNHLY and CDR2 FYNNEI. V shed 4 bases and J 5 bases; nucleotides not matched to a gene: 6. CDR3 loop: CASSGVLAGNNEQFF. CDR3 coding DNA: TGTGCCAGCAGTGGGGTTCTAGCGGGAAACAATGAGCAGTTCTTC.

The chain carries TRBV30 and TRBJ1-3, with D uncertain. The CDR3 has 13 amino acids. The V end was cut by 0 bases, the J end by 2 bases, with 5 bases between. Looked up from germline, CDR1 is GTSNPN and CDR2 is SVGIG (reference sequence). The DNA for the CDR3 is TGTGCCTGGAGTGTACAGACTGGAAACACCATATATTTT. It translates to CAWSVQTGNTIYF.

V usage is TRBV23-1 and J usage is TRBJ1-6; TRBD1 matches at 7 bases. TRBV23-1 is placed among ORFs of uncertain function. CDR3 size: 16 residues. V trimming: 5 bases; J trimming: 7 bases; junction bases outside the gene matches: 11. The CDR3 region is CASSSLTGKENSPLHF. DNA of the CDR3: TGCGCCAGCAGTTCGTTGACAGGGAAAGAGAATTCACCCCTCCACTTT.

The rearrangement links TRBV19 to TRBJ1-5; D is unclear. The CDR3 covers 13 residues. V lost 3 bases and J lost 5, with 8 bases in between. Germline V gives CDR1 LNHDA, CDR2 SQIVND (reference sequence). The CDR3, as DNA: TGTGCCAGTAGTATTCTGGGAGATCAGCCCCAGCATTTT. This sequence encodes CASSILGDQPQHF.

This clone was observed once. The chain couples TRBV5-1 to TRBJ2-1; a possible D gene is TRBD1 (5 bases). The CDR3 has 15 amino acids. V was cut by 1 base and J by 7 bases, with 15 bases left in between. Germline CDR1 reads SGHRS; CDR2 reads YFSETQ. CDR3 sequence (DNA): TGCGCCAGCAGCTTGCCCCAGGGATCTGTGAATGAGCAGTTCTTC. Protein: CASSLPQGSVNEQFF.

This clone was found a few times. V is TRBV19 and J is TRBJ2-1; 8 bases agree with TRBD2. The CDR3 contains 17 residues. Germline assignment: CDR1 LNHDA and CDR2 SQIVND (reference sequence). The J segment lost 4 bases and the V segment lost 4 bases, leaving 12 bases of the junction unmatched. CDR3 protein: CASSTTSGTRPYNEQFF. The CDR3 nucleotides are TGTGCCAGTAGTACCACATCCGGGACTAGACCTTACAATGAGCAGTTCTTC.

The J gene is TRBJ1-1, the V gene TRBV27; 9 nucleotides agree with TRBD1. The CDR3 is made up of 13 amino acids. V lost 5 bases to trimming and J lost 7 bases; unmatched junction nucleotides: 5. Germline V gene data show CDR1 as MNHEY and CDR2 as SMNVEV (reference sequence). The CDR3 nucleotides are TGTGCCAGCAGTACGGGACAGGGAGGTGAAGCTTTCTTT. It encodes CASSTGQGGEAFF.

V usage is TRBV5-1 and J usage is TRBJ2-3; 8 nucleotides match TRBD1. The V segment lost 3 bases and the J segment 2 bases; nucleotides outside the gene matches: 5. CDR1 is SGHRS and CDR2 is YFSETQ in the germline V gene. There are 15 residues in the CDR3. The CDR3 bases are TGCGCCAGCAGCTCGGGACAGGCGACCACAGATACGCAGTATTTT. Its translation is CASSSGQATTDTQYF.